Listed here are 5 T cell receptor beta chains from one sample, sequenced in a study of hypomethylating agent response in myelodysplastic syndrome. Sequencing used immunoSEQ multiplex PCR; TCRdb keeps in-frame clones, though not all of them. The sample contains about 3,500 clones, roughly four fifths of which appear only once. Sequenced here: bone marrow, sampled before or after starting hypomethylating agent treatment for myelodysplastic syndrome (not recorded which). The source is a human donor with myelodysplastic syndrome.

This chain links TRBV7-2 with TRBJ2-2; D may be TRBD2 (5 bases). Germline lookup yields CDR1 SGHTA and CDR2 FQGNSA. V lost 0 bases and J 7 bases, leaving 9 bases between the germline ends. The CDR3 loop spans 14 amino acids. The CDR3 nucleotides read TGTGCCAGCAGCTTAGCACTGAGCGGCGGGGAGCTGTTTTTT. This gives the protein CASSLALSGGELFF.

CDR3 in DNA: TGTGCCAGCAGCTGGGGAGACGGCCTCGGGTCCTATAATTCACCCCTCCACTTT. This gives the protein CASSWGDGLGSYNSPLHF. The chain recombines TRBV11-2 with TRBJ1-6; unclear D gene. Trimming cost V 4 bases and J 1 base, with 17 bases left between them. Per germline, CDR1 SGHAT and CDR2 FQNNGV. This CDR3 spans 18 amino acids.

The rearrangement joins TRBV19 to TRBJ2-2; D is perhaps TRBD1 or TRBD2 (6 bases each). The V end was cut by 6 bases, the J end by 4 bases, with 18 bases between. CDR3 length: 16 amino acids. The germline CDR1 and CDR2 sequences are LNHDA and SQIVND (reference sequence). CDR3 region: CASSNPHGGGTGELFF. DNA of the CDR3: TGTGCCAGTAGCAACCCCCACGGGGGCGGCACCGGGGAGCTGTTTTTT.

The chain is built from TRBV11-3 and TRBJ2-3; 9 bases fit TRBD2. This CDR3 is 14 amino acids long. Germline CDR1 reads SGHNT; CDR2 reads YENEEA. Trimming removed 5 bases from V and 6 bases from J; junction bases left unmatched: 6. CDR3 sequence reads: CASSRRGGADTQYF. The CDR3, as DNA: TGTGCCAGCAGCAGGCGGGGGGGAGCGGATACGCAGTATTTT.

CDR3 in DNA: TGCGCCAGCAGCTTGGGGGGCTCGAACACCGGGGAGCTGTTTTTT. It is translated as CASSLGGSNTGELFF. V usage is TRBV5-1 and J usage is TRBJ2-2, with D possibly matching TRBD1 (5 bases). This CDR3 spans 15 amino acids. V dropped 0 bases and J dropped 0 bases, with 6 bases sitting between them. Germline V lookup: CDR1 SGHRS, CDR2 YFSETQ.